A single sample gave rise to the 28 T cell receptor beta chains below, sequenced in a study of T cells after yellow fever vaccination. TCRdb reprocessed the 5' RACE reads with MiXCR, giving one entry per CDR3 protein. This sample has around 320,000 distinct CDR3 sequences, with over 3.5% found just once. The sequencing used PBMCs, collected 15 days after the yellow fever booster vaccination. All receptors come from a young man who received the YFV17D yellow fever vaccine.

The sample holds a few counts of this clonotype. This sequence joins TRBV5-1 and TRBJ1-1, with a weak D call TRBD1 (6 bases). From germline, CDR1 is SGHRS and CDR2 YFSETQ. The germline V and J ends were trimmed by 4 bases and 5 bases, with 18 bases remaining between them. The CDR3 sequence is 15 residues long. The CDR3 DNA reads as TGCGCCAGCAGCCCTTTGGGGGGGGCTGGAACTGAAGCTTTCTTT. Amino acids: CASSPLGGAGTEAFF.

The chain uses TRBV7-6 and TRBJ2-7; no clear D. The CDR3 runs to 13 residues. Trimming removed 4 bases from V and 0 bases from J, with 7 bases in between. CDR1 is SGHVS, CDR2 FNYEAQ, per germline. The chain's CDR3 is CASSSHSSYEQYF. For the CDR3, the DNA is TGTGCCAGCAGCTCCCACTCCTCCTACGAGCAGTACTTC.

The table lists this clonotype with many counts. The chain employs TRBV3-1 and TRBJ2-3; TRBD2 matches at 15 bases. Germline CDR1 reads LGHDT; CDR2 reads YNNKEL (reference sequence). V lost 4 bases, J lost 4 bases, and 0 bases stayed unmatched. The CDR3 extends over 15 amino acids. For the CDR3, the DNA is TGTGCCAGCAGCCGGACTAGCGGGGGGGCAGATACGCAGTATTTT. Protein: CASSRTSGGADTQYF.

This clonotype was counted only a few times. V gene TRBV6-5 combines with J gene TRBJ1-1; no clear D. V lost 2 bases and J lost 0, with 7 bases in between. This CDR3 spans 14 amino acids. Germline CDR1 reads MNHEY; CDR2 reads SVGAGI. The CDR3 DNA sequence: TGTGCCAGCAGTTACGGGAAGTTGAACACTGAAGCTTTCTTT. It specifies CASSYGKLNTEAFF.

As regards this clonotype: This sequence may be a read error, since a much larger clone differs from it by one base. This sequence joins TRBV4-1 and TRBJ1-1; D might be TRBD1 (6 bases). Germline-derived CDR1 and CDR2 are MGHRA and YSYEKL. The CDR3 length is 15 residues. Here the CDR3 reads CASSPYPEGGTGAFF. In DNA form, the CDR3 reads TGCGCCAGCAGCCCATACCCTGAGGGGGGCACTGGAGCTTTCTTT.

CDR3 protein: CASSHAHQGVYEQYV. CDR3 nucleotides: TGCGCCAGCAGCCATGCCCATCAGGGCGTCTACGAGCAGTACGTC. This chain links TRBV4-1 with TRBJ2-7, with D possibly being TRBD1 (5 bases). V shed 3 bases and J shed 3 bases, with 15 bases lying between them. Germline V gives CDR1 MGHRA, CDR2 YSYEKL. The CDR3 has 15 residues.

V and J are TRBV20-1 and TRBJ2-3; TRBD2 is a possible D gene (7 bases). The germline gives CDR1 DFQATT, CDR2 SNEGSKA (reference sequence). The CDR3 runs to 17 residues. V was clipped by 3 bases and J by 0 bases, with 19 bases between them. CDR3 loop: CSASPLGGASSTDTQYF. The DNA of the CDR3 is TGCAGTGCTAGTCCCCTAGGGGGGGCTTCTAGCACAGATACGCAGTATTTT.

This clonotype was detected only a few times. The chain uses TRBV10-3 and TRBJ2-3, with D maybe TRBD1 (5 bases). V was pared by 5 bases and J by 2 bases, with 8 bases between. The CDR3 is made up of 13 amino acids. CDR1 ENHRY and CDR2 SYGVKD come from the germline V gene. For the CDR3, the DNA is TGTGCCATCAGTCTAGGGGTCACAGATACGCAGTATTTT. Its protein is CAISLGVTDTQYF.

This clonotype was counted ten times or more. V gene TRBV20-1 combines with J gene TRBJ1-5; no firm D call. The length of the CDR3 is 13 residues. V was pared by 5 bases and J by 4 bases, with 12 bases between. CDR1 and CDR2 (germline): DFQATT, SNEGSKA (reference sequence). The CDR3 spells CSAPPGENQPQHF. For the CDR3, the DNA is TGCAGTGCTCCGCCAGGAGAGAATCAGCCCCAGCATTTT.

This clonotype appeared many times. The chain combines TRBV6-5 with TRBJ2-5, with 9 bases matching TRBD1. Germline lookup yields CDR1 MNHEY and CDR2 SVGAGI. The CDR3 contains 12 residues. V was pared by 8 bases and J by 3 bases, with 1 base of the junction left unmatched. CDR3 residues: CASGDREETQYF. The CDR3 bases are TGTGCCAGCGGGGACAGGGAAGAGACCCAGTACTTC.

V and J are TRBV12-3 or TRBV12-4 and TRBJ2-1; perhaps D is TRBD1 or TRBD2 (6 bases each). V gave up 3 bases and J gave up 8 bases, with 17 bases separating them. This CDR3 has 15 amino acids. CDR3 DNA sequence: TGTGCCAGCAGTTTGCCCGGGGGCCCCTGGGATGAGCAGTTCTTC. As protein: CASSLPGGPWDEQFF.

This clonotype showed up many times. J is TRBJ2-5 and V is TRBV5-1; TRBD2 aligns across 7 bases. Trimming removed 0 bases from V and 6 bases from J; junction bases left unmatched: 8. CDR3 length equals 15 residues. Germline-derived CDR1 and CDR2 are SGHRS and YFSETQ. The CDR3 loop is CASSLGWTSPQTQYF. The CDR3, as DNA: TGCGCCAGCAGCTTGGGGTGGACTAGTCCCCAGACCCAGTACTTC.

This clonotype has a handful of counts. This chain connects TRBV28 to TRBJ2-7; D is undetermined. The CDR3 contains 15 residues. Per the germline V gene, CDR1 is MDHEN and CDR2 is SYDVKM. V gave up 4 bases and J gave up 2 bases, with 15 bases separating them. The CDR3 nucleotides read TGTGCCAGCAGTTCTGTCGAGCCCACTCCCTACGAGCAGTACTTC. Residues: CASSSVEPTPYEQYF.

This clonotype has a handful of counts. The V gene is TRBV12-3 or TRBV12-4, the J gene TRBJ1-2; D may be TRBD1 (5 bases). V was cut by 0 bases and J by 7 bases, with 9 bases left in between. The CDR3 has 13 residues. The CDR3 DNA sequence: TGTGCCAGCAGTTTAGCGGGGGACTTTGGCTACACCTTC. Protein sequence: CASSLAGDFGYTF.

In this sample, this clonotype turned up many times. In DNA form, the CDR3 reads TGTGCCAGCAGCTTAGGTTTAATAGGATGGAATGAGCAGTTCTTC. Amino acids: CASSLGLIGWNEQFF. J is TRBJ2-1 and V is TRBV11-2; no clear D gene. Germline lookup yields CDR1 SGHAT and CDR2 FQNNGV. CDR3 size: 15 residues. Trimming removed 1 base at V and 7 bases at J, with 14 bases between.

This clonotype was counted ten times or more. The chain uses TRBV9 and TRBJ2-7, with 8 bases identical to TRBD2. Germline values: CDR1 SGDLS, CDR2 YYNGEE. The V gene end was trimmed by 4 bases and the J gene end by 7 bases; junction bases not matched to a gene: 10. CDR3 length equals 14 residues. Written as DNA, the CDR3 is TGTGCCAGCAGCCCCCATGGGGGCGGGGGGGAGCAGTACTTC. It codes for CASSPHGGGGEQYF.

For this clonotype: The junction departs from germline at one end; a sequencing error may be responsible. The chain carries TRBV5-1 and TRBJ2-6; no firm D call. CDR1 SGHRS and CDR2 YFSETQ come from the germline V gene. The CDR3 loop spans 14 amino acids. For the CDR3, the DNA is TGCGCCAGCAGCTTGGGCTCTGGGTCCAACGTCCTGACTTTC. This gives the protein CASSLGSGSNVLTF.

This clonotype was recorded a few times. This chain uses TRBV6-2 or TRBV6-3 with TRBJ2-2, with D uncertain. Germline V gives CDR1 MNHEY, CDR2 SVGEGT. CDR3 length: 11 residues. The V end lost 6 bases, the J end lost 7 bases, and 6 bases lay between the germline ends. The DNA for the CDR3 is TGTGCCAGCAGGATGAACGGGGAGCTGTTTTTT. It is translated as CASRMNGELFF.

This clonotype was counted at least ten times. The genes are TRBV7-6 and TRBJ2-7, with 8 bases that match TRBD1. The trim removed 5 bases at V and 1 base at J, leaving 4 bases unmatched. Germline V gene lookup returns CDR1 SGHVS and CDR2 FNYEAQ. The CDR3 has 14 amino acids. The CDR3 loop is CASSLQGGSYEQYF. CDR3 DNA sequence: TGTGCCAGCAGCCTACAGGGGGGATCCTACGAGCAGTACTTC.

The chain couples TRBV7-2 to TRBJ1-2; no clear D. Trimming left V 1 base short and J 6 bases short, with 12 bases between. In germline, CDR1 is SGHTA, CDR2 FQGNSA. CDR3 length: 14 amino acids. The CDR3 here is CASSLVGWGDGYTF. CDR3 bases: TGTGCCAGCAGCTTAGTAGGATGGGGAGATGGCTACACCTTC.

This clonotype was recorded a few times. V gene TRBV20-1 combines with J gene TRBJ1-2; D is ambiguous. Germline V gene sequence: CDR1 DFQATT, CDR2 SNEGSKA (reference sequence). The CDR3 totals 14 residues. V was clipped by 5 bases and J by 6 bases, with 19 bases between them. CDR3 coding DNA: TGCAGTGCTGAGATCGATCTGGGCCCCAATGGCTACACCTTC. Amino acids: CSAEIDLGPNGYTF.

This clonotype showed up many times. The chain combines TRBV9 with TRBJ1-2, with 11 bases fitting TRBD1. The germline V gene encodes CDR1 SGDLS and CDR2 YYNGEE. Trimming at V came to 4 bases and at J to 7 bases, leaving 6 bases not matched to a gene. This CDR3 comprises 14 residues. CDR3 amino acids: CASSTRTGGGGYTF. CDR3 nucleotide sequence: TGTGCCAGCAGCACCCGGACAGGGGGCGGTGGCTACACCTTC.

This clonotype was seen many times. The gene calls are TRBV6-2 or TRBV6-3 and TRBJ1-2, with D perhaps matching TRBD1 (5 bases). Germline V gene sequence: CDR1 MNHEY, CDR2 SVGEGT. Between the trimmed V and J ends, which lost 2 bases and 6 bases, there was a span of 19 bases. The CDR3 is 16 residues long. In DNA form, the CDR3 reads TGTGCCAGCAGTTACGGGGCAATTAAGTCAAGGAATGGCTACACCTTC. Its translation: CASSYGAIKSRNGYTF.

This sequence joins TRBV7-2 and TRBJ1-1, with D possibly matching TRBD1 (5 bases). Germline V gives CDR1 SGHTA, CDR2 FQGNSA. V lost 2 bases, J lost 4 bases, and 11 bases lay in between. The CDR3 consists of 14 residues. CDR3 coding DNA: TGTGCCAGCAGCTTATTTCAGGGTATCACTGAAGCTTTCTTT. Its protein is CASSLFQGITEAFF.

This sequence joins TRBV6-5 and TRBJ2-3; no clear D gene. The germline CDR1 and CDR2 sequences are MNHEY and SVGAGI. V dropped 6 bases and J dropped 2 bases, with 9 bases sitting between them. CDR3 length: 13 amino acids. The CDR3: CASSTKFTDTQYF. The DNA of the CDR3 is TGTGCCAGCAGCACGAAATTCACAGATACGCAGTATTTT.

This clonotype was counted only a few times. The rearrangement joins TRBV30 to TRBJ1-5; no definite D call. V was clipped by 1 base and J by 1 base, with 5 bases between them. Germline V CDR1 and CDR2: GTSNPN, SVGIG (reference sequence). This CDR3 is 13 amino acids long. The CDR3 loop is CAWSAMSNQPQHF. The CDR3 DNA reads TGTGCCTGGAGTGCCATGAGCAATCAGCCCCAGCATTTT. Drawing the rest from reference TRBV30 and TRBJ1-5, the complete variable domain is SQTIHQWPATLVQPVGSPLSLECTVEGTSNPNLYWYRQAAGRGLQLLFYSVGIGQISSEVPQNLSASRPQDRQFILSSKKLLLSDSGFYLCAWSAMSNQPQHFGDGTRLSIL.

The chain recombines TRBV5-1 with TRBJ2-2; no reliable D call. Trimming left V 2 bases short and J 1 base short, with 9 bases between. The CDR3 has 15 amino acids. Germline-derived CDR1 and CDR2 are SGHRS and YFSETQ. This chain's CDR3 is CASSLRFLNTGELFF. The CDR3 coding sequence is TGCGCCAGCAGCTTACGATTTCTGAACACCGGGGAGCTGTTTTTT.

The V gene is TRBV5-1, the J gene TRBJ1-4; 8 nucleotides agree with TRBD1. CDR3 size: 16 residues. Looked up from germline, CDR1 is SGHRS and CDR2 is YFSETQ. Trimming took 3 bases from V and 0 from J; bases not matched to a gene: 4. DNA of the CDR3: TGCGCCAGCAGCTACCAGGGGGCCGCAACTAATGAAAAACTGTTTTTT. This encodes CASSYQGAATNEKLFF.